These 16 T cell receptor beta chains were all obtained from the same sample, sequenced in a study of blood T cell repertoires in COVID-19. Some clones are missing from TCRdb's copy, which holds only in-frame ones; the method was immunoSEQ multiplex PCR. The table has approximately 440,000 clones, around 91% seen once; the top ten hold approximately 0.55%. The material sequenced was PBMCs or T cells enriched from blood (not recorded which). The receptors originated from a man younger than 30 who had recovered from COVID-19.

The CDR3 loop is CASSQRTGQNNYGYTF. Here the CDR3 DNA reads TGTGCCAGCAGCCAAAGGACAGGACAAAATAACTATGGCTACACCTTC. The V and J genes are TRBV4-2 and TRBJ1-2, with 7 bases matching TRBD1. CDR1 and CDR2 (germline): LGHNA, YNFKEQ. V shed 2 bases, J shed 1 base, and the junction held 7 bases outside the gene matches. The CDR3 has 16 residues.

This clone is a singleton in its sample. The rearrangement joins TRBV11-2 to TRBJ2-2; D unclear. Germline V gene sequence: CDR1 SGHAT, CDR2 FQNNGV. The CDR3 extends over 15 amino acids. The V and J ends lost 5 bases and 0 bases respectively, with 10 bases between them. CDR3 sequence reads: CASSIYPTNTGELFF. For the CDR3, the DNA is TGTGCCAGCAGCATCTACCCTACGAACACCGGGGAGCTGTTTTTT.

The chain recombines TRBV27 with TRBJ2-2; tentatively, D is TRBD1 (5 bases). Germline assignment: CDR1 MNHEY and CDR2 SMNVEV (reference sequence). V gave up 4 bases and J gave up 6 bases, with 15 bases separating them. The CDR3 runs 15 residues. This chain's CDR3 is CASSSPRRAPGELFF. CDR3 nucleotide sequence: TGTGCCAGCAGTTCCCCCCGCAGGGCGCCCGGGGAGCTGTTTTTT.

The V gene is TRBV6-1, the J gene TRBJ1-5, with D possibly TRBD1 on 5 matching bases. Trimming pared 1 base from V and 7 bases from J, leaving 23 bases between. This CDR3 region has 18 residues. In germline, CDR1 is MNHNS, CDR2 SASEGT. For the CDR3, the DNA is TGTGCCAGCAGTGAAGTGATAGCGCTCGGAGGGGAAAGACAGCCCCAGCATTTT. Protein sequence: CASSEVIALGGERQPQHF.

A single count supports this clone. This sequence joins TRBV6-5 and TRBJ1-3; the D gene is possibly TRBD1 (6 bases). Trimming shortened V by 7 bases and J by 2 bases, and 12 bases separated the two germline ends. Germline values: CDR1 MNHEY, CDR2 SVGAGI. This CDR3 contains 14 residues. CDR3 DNA sequence: TGTGCCAGCACCCAGGGGAACGCTGGAAACACCATATATTTT. Its translation is CASTQGNAGNTIYF.

The rearrangement links TRBV28 to TRBJ2-2; D unclear. V dropped 3 bases and J dropped 1 base, with 12 bases sitting between them. CDR3 length equals 16 residues. The germline gives CDR1 MDHEN, CDR2 SYDVKM. The CDR3 spells CASSFTRIGNTGELFF. The CDR3 DNA is TGTGCCAGCAGTTTTACGAGAATTGGGAACACCGGGGAGCTGTTTTTT.

In the case of this clone: Other DNA sequences of this sample code for an identical CDR3. The V gene is TRBV18, the J gene TRBJ1-2, with D possibly being TRBD1 (5 bases). The CDR3 has 13 amino acids. V was shortened by 2 bases and J by 6 bases, with 10 bases between the two germline ends. Per the germline V gene, CDR1 is KGHSH and CDR2 is LQKENI. CDR3 sequence: CASSPRQGDGYTF. CDR3 nucleotide sequence: TGTGCCAGCTCACCAAGGCAGGGCGATGGCTACACCTTC.

The sample holds a few counts of this clone. This chain uses TRBV29-1 with TRBJ1-1; no firm D call. CDR3 length: 14 amino acids. The V end lost 5 bases, the J end lost 5 bases, and 18 bases lay between the germline ends. Germline values: CDR1 SQVTM, CDR2 ANQGSEA. CDR3 protein: CSVYSPRHATEAFF. CDR3 DNA sequence: TGCAGCGTTTATTCCCCGAGACATGCGACTGAAGCTTTCTTT.

This chain links TRBV6-5 with TRBJ2-1; a possible D gene is TRBD2 (6 bases). The CDR3 has 15 amino acids. Germline V gene data show CDR1 as MNHEY and CDR2 as SVGAGI. Trimming took off 6 bases at V and 8 bases at J, with 20 bases between the two ends. In nucleotides, the CDR3 is TGTGCCAGCAGAAGATCGGATCGGGAGTCCGATGAGCAGTTCTTC. The encoded protein is CASRRSDRESDEQFF.

This sequence joins TRBV9 and TRBJ1-5, with D maybe TRBD1 (5 bases). The CDR3 runs to 15 residues. Deletions cut 3 bases from V and 5 bases from J, with 15 bases between. Germline values: CDR1 SGDLS, CDR2 YYNGEE. In DNA, the CDR3 is TGTGCCAGCAGCGGGGGGTTCGGGACTCATCAGCCCCAGCATTTT. Protein product: CASSGGFGTHQPQHF.

V and J are TRBV3-1 (or the pseudogene TRBV3-2) and TRBJ1-3; the match to TRBD1 covers 7 bases. The junction had 7 bases not matched to a gene; V was cut back by 4 bases and J by 4 bases. CDR1 and CDR2 from the germline V gene are LGHDT and YNNKEL (reference sequence). There are 15 residues in the CDR3. The CDR3 DNA reads TGTGCCAGCAGCCCTCAACCGGGACAGGGAAACACCATATATTTT. Its protein product is CASSPQPGQGNTIYF.

This sequence joins TRBV27 and TRBJ1-6; D is undetermined. This CDR3 is built from 18 residues. The V and J ends lost 4 bases and 0 bases respectively, with 16 bases between them. Germline-derived CDR1 and CDR2 are MNHEY and SMNVEV (reference sequence). DNA for the CDR3: TGTGCCAGCAGTTATCTCCTCGGACTAATCTCCTATAATTCACCCCTCCACTTT. Amino acid sequence: CASSYLLGLISYNSPLHF.

The chain has TRBV18 and TRBJ2-5; D is possibly TRBD2 (5 bases). Looked up from germline, CDR1 is KGHSH and CDR2 is LQKENI. Trimming stripped 2 bases from V and 5 bases from J, with 12 bases between. This CDR3 is 14 amino acids long. CDR3 bases: TGTGCCAGCTCACCAGGATCAAGAGGGGAGACCCAGTACTTC. Its protein product is CASSPGSRGETQYF.

The chain employs TRBV29-1 and TRBJ2-1, with TRBD2 matching 8 bases. Trimming took 4 bases from V and 8 from J; bases not matched to a gene: 10. Germline V lookup: CDR1 SQVTM, CDR2 ANQGSEA. The CDR3 runs 14 residues. The CDR3 DNA reads as TGCAGCGTTGTACGAGCGGGAGACTTGCATGAGCAGTTCTTC. It codes for CSVVRAGDLHEQFF.

The chain uses TRBV11-3 and TRBJ2-5; no definite D call. The CDR3 is 13 amino acids. Per germline, CDR1 SGHNT and CDR2 YENEEA. Trimming took 3 bases from V and 1 from J, leaving 6 bases between them. The DNA of the CDR3 is TGTGCCAGCAGCTTCGCAGGCCAAGAGACCCAGTACTTC. This translates into CASSFAGQETQYF. The variable domain in full, with the rest retrieved from reference TRBV11-3 and TRBJ2-5, is EAGVVQSPRYKIIEKKQPVAFWCNPISGHNTLYWYLQNLGQGPELLIRYENEEAVDDSQLPKDRFSAERLKGVDSTLKIQPAELGDSAVYLCASSFAGQETQYFGPGTRLLVL.

CDR3 in DNA: TGTGCCAGCAGCTTAGAGGGGGCGCGGACTGAAGCTTTCTTT. Translated: CASSLEGARTEAFF. The rearrangement links TRBV11-1 to TRBJ1-1; 7 nucleotides align to TRBD1. CDR3 length: 14 residues. CDR1 is SGHAT, CDR2 FQDESV, per germline (reference sequence). After removal of 1 base from V and 5 bases from J, the junction contained 4 bases not matched to a gene.